These 6 T cell receptor beta chains share one sample of origin, sequenced in a study of blood T cells in healthy people across ages. Sample-barcoded 5' priming and a J-beta primer mix drove a second PCR of roughly 6 to 12 cycles. In TCRdb, the 5' RACE reads were re-called with MiXCR into one record per CDR3 protein. The repertoire holds 1,100,000 or so distinct CDR3 sequences, around 45% seen once, with approximately 17% in the top ten. The sample consisted of blood. These receptors were collected from an older woman in good health.

The rearrangement joins TRBV3-1 to TRBJ2-4; maybe TRBD1 (6 bases). The tail of the sequence fits TRBJ2-7 better, so the J call may be wrong. The CDR3 runs to 13 residues. CDR1 is LGHDT and CDR2 is YNNKEL in the germline V gene (reference sequence). CDR3 in amino acids: CASSIRQAYEQYF. CDR3 coding DNA: TGTGCCAGCAGCATACGACAGGCCTACGAGCAGTACTTC.

This chain connects TRBV27 to TRBJ2-3, with a possible D match to TRBD2 (5 bases). The CDR3 contains 14 residues. CDR1 and CDR2 from the germline V gene are MNHEY and SMNVEV (reference sequence). V was cut by 2 bases and J by 2 bases, with 8 bases left in between. DNA for the CDR3: TGTGCCAGCAGTTTAGGGAGTAACACAGATACGCAGTATTTT. Its protein is CASSLGSNTDTQYF.

This clonotype was seen a handful of times. The rearrangement uses TRBV20-1 and TRBJ2-1; tentative D call: TRBD2 (5 bases). This CDR3 spans 15 amino acids. Deletions cut 1 base from V and 2 bases from J, with 12 bases between. Germline V CDR1 and CDR2: DFQATT, SNEGSKA (reference sequence). The CDR3 nucleotides read TGCAGTGCTAGAGTAGGACTCTCTCCCTACAATGAGCAGTTCTTC. Translation: CSARVGLSPYNEQFF.

This chain joins TRBV6-1 and TRBJ2-7; a possible D gene is TRBD1 (6 bases). The CDR3 runs 15 residues. V lost 5 bases, J lost 3 bases, and 17 bases lay in between. The germline CDR1 and CDR2 sequences are MNHNS and SASEGT. CDR3 nucleotides: TGTGCCAGCAGTCTCGATATGGACAGCCTCTACGAGCAGTACTTC. Its protein product is CASSLDMDSLYEQYF.

The gene calls are TRBV29-1 and TRBJ2-1, with D unresolved. The germline V gene has CDR1 SQVTM and CDR2 ANQGSEA. The CDR3 has 12 amino acids. Trimming shortened V by 4 bases and J by 5 bases, and 9 bases separated the two germline ends. The CDR3 here is CSVVPLDNEQFF. In DNA, the CDR3 is TGCAGCGTTGTACCATTGGACAATGAGCAGTTCTTC.

This clonotype showed up just a few times. The V gene is TRBV30, the J gene TRBJ2-7; D gene unclear. Looked up from germline, CDR1 is GTSNPN and CDR2 is SVGIG (reference sequence). CDR3 size: 12 residues. V lost 3 bases and J 6 bases, leaving 12 bases between the germline ends. In DNA, the CDR3 is TGTGCCTGGAGCACACCTTTAGGCGAGCAGTACTTC. Residues: CAWSTPLGEQYF.